Listed below are T cell receptor beta chains from one sample, sequenced in a study of regulatory T cells in long-lasting Graves disease. MiXCR was run by TCRdb on the reads, yielding one entry per CDR3 protein. The sample records 850 to 1,000 distinct CDR3 sequences, approximately 88% being singletons. The starting material was peripheral blood mononuclear cells (PBMCs), obtained with antithyroid drug treatment, in newly diagnosed or persistent Graves disease (not recorded which). The source is a man between 25 and 39 years old with Graves disease. The CDR3 runs from the conserved cysteine through the conserved F or W. D genes are given only for firm matches. Clone size is given for some rows only: seen once, a few or many times, or a class if the clone is expanded.

j_gene: TRBJ2-2; v_gene: TRBV6-2/TRBV6-3; abundance: once; d_gene: .; CDR3aa: CASSSDGELFF; CDR3nt: TGTGCCAGCAGTTCGGACGGGGAGCTGTTTTTT
j_gene: TRBJ2-5; v_gene: TRBV11-2; abundance: .; d_gene: TRBD1; CDR3aa: CASRMTGEETQYF; CDR3nt: TGTGCCAGCAGGATGACAGGGGAAGAGACCCAGTACTTC
j_gene: TRBJ2-7; v_gene: TRBV28; abundance: .; d_gene: .; CDR3aa: CASSYAGGATYEQYF; CDR3nt: TGTGCCAGCAGTTATGCGGGCGGAGCCACCTACGAGCAGTACTTC
j_gene: TRBJ2-7; v_gene: TRBV20-1; abundance: .; d_gene: TRBD2; CDR3aa: CSARLAGGMGEQYF; CDR3nt: TGCAGTGCCCGTCTAGCGGGAGGGATGGGCGAGCAGTACTTC
j_gene: TRBJ2-3; v_gene: TRBV29-1; abundance: .; d_gene: TRBD2; CDR3aa: CSAGASSGGTQYF; CDR3nt: TGCAGCGCCGGGGCCTCGTCGGGAGGTACGCAGTATTTT
j_gene: TRBJ1-5; v_gene: TRBV11-1; abundance: .; d_gene: .; CDR3aa: CASSPVGQPQHF; CDR3nt: TGTGCCAGCAGCCCTGTGGGCCAGCCCCAGCATTTT
j_gene: TRBJ2-3; v_gene: TRBV28; abundance: .; d_gene: TRBD2; CDR3aa: CASLSGVGADTQYF; CDR3nt: TGTGCCAGTCTTAGCGGGGTGGGGGCAGATACGCAGTATTTT
j_gene: TRBJ1-1; v_gene: TRBV7-9; abundance: .; d_gene: .; CDR3aa: CASSFQGNLNTEAFF; CDR3nt: TGTGCCAGCAGCTTCCAGGGGAACTTGAACACTGAAGCTTTCTTT
j_gene: TRBJ1-1; v_gene: TRBV18; abundance: .; d_gene: .; CDR3aa: CASSPRGGGSNTEAFF; CDR3nt: TGTGCCAGCTCACCACGGGGTGGGGGAAGCAACACTGAAGCTTTCTTT
j_gene: TRBJ2-7; v_gene: TRBV2; abundance: .; d_gene: .; CDR3aa: CASSAYGSGRSYEQYF; CDR3nt: TGTGCCAGCAGTGCCTATGGTAGCGGCCGCTCCTACGAGCAGTACTTC
j_gene: TRBJ2-4; v_gene: TRBV19; abundance: .; d_gene: TRBD1; CDR3aa: CASSMNRGNIQYF; CDR3nt: TGTGCCAGTAGTATGAACAGGGGGAACATTCAGTACTTC
j_gene: TRBJ2-1; v_gene: TRBV13; abundance: .; d_gene: .; CDR3aa: CASSPGPYLNF; CDR3nt: TGTGCCAGCAGCCCTGGGCCTTACTTAAACTTC
j_gene: TRBJ2-3; v_gene: TRBV2; abundance: .; d_gene: TRBD2; CDR3aa: CASSFLAGSTDTQYF; CDR3nt: TGTGCCAGCAGTTTTCTAGCGGGGTCCACAGATACGCAGTATTTT
j_gene: TRBJ2-3; v_gene: TRBV11-1; abundance: .; d_gene: TRBD2; CDR3aa: CASSLAVREVTDTQYF; CDR3nt: TGTGCCAGCAGCTTAGCGGTGCGGGAGGTGACAGATACGCAGTATTTT
j_gene: TRBJ2-5; v_gene: TRBV29-1; abundance: .; d_gene: .; CDR3aa: CSVEVGETQYF; CDR3nt: TGCAGCGTTGAAGTCGGAGAGACCCAGTACTTC
j_gene: TRBJ2-2; v_gene: TRBV3-1; abundance: .; d_gene: TRBD1; CDR3aa: CASSPGQGPIGELFF; CDR3nt: TGTGCCAGCAGCCCGGGACAGGGTCCCATCGGGGAGCTGTTTTTT
j_gene: TRBJ2-1; v_gene: TRBV20-1; abundance: few; d_gene: .; CDR3aa: CSAEGSDDYNEQFF; CDR3nt: TGTAGTGCTGAAGGTAGCGACGACTACAATGAGCAGTTCTTC
j_gene: TRBJ2-2; v_gene: TRBV6-6; abundance: .; d_gene: .; CDR3aa: CASSDRQTNTGELFF; CDR3nt: TGTGCCAGCAGTGACCGGCAAACGAACACCGGGGAGCTGTTTTTT
j_gene: TRBJ2-7; v_gene: TRBV7-1; abundance: .; d_gene: .; CDR3aa: CASSSTGVRDEQYF; CDR3nt: TGTGCCAGCAGCTCAACCGGGGTGCGGGACGAGCAGTACTTC
j_gene: TRBJ2-7; v_gene: TRBV29-1; abundance: once; d_gene: TRBD1; CDR3aa: CSVEGQASYEQYF; CDR3nt: TGCAGCGTTGAGGGACAGGCATCCTACGAGCAGTACTTC
j_gene: TRBJ2-2; v_gene: TRBV5-1; abundance: .; d_gene: .; CDR3aa: CASSLEQAGRGELFF; CDR3nt: TGCGCCAGCAGCTTGGAACAGGCCGGTCGGGGGGAGCTGTTTTTT
j_gene: TRBJ1-1; v_gene: TRBV6-1; abundance: .; d_gene: TRBD1; CDR3aa: CASSKTHRGEAEAFF; CDR3nt: TGTGCCAGCAGCAAAACCCACAGGGGGGAGGCTGAAGCTTTCTTT
j_gene: TRBJ2-1; v_gene: TRBV3-1; abundance: .; d_gene: TRBD2; CDR3aa: CASSPHGTSGSNEQFF; CDR3nt: TGTGCCAGCAGCCCTCACGGGACTAGCGGGAGCAATGAGCAGTTCTTC
j_gene: TRBJ2-1; v_gene: TRBV7-2; abundance: .; d_gene: .; CDR3aa: CASRSRGEQFF; CDR3nt: TGTGCCAGCAGATCAAGGGGTGAGCAGTTCTTC
j_gene: TRBJ2-7; v_gene: TRBV18; abundance: .; d_gene: TRBD2; CDR3aa: CASSPPGGSYEQYF; CDR3nt: TGTGCCAGCTCACCGCCCGGGGGGAGCTACGAGCAGTACTTC
j_gene: TRBJ2-2; v_gene: TRBV18; abundance: .; d_gene: .; CDR3aa: CASSPTPTGELFF; CDR3nt: TGTGCCAGCTCACCGACGCCCACCGGGGAGCTGTTTTTT
j_gene: TRBJ2-1; v_gene: TRBV11-2; abundance: .; d_gene: .; CDR3aa: CASSFFSYNEQFF; CDR3nt: TGTGCCAGCAGCTTCTTCTCCTACAATGAGCAGTTCTTC
j_gene: TRBJ2-7; v_gene: TRBV6-2/TRBV6-3; abundance: .; d_gene: .; CDR3aa: CASSYTRSGLGEQYF; CDR3nt: TGTGCCAGCAGTTACACTAGATCCGGCCTGGGGGAGCAGTACTTC
j_gene: TRBJ1-2; v_gene: TRBV20-1; abundance: once; d_gene: .; CDR3aa: CSARDGRNYGYTF; CDR3nt: TGCAGTGCTAGAGATGGTAGGAACTATGGCTACACCTTC
j_gene: TRBJ2-7; v_gene: TRBV10-1; abundance: .; d_gene: TRBD1; CDR3aa: CASSESITGAYEQYF; CDR3nt: TGCGCCAGCAGTGAGTCGATTACAGGGGCCTACGAGCAGTACTTC
j_gene: TRBJ2-7; v_gene: TRBV30; abundance: few; d_gene: .; CDR3aa: CAWGAGTQEQYF; CDR3nt: TGTGCCTGGGGGGCAGGGACCCAAGAGCAGTACTTC
j_gene: TRBJ2-5; v_gene: TRBV7-2; abundance: .; d_gene: .; CDR3aa: CASSLSPAQETQYF; CDR3nt: TGTGCCAGCAGCTTATCACCGGCGCAAGAGACCCAGTACTTC
j_gene: TRBJ2-1; v_gene: TRBV2; abundance: .; d_gene: TRBD2; CDR3aa: CASSGGLAGYEQFF; CDR3nt: TGTGCCAGCAGTGGGGGACTAGCGGGATATGAGCAGTTCTTC
j_gene: TRBJ1-4; v_gene: TRBV5-4; abundance: .; d_gene: .; CDR3aa: CASSRTIATNEKLFF; CDR3nt: TGTGCCAGCAGCCGGACCATTGCAACTAATGAAAAACTGTTTTTT
j_gene: TRBJ1-5; v_gene: TRBV20-1; abundance: .; d_gene: TRBD1; CDR3aa: CSARSGTGFNQPQHF; CDR3nt: TGCAGTGCTAGATCCGGGACAGGCTTCAATCAGCCCCAGCATTTT
j_gene: TRBJ1-1; v_gene: TRBV2; abundance: .; d_gene: TRBD1; CDR3aa: CASTRGSINTEAFF; CDR3nt: TGTGCCAGCACCAGGGGGTCGATTAACACTGAAGCTTTCTTT
j_gene: TRBJ2-7; v_gene: TRBV4-1; abundance: few; d_gene: .; CDR3aa: CASSLDKGGVYEQYF; CDR3nt: TGCGCCAGCAGCCTCGACAAAGGCGGGGTCTACGAGCAGTACTTC
j_gene: TRBJ2-7; v_gene: TRBV5-1; abundance: .; d_gene: .; CDR3aa: CASSPNYYEQYF; CDR3nt: TGCGCCAGCAGCCCGAATTACTACGAGCAGTACTTC
j_gene: TRBJ2-2; v_gene: TRBV4-1; abundance: .; d_gene: .; CDR3aa: CASSQPTGTGELFF; CDR3nt: TGCGCCAGCAGCCAACCAACCGGGACCGGGGAGCTGTTTTTT
j_gene: TRBJ2-3; v_gene: TRBV2; abundance: .; d_gene: .; CDR3aa: CASSGRYTQYF; CDR3nt: TGTGCCAGCAGTGGGCGGTATACGCAGTATTTT
j_gene: TRBJ1-6; v_gene: TRBV11-2; abundance: .; d_gene: TRBD1; CDR3aa: CASSPSDREENSPLHF; CDR3nt: TGTGCCAGCAGCCCTTCGGACAGGGAAGAGAATTCACCCCTCCACTTT
j_gene: TRBJ2-7; v_gene: TRBV29-1; abundance: .; d_gene: .; CDR3aa: CSVAEGTSSEQYF; CDR3nt: TGCAGCGTCGCAGAAGGGACGTCGTCCGAGCAGTACTTC
j_gene: TRBJ2-3; v_gene: TRBV29-1; abundance: .; d_gene: TRBD1; CDR3aa: CSVEGTGTATDTQYF; CDR3nt: TGCAGCGTTGAGGGCACCGGGACAGCAACAGATACGCAGTATTTT
j_gene: TRBJ1-1; v_gene: TRBV11-2; abundance: few; d_gene: .; CDR3aa: CASSFGKMSTEAFF; CDR3nt: TGTGCCAGCAGCTTTGGCAAAATGAGTACTGAAGCTTTCTTT
j_gene: TRBJ1-6; v_gene: TRBV7-8; abundance: few; d_gene: .; CDR3aa: CASRAGSNSPLHF; CDR3nt: TGTGCCTCTCGGGCCGGGTCCAATTCACCCCTCCACTTT
j_gene: TRBJ2-5; v_gene: TRBV7-3; abundance: .; d_gene: .; CDR3aa: CASSSRGLTEETQYF; CDR3nt: TGTGCCAGCAGCTCCCGGGGGCTTACGGAAGAGACCCAGTACTTC
j_gene: TRBJ2-1; v_gene: TRBV6-2/TRBV6-3; abundance: .; d_gene: TRBD2; CDR3aa: CASSRGDVGEQFF; CDR3nt: TGTGCCAGCAGCCGGGGGGACGTTGGTGAGCAGTTCTTC
j_gene: TRBJ2-4; v_gene: TRBV27; abundance: .; d_gene: TRBD1; CDR3aa: CASSPGQARGIQYF; CDR3nt: TGTGCCAGCAGTCCAGGACAGGCCCGAGGGATTCAGTACTTC
j_gene: TRBJ1-5; v_gene: TRBV29-1; abundance: .; d_gene: .; CDR3aa: CSVASGASNQPQHF; CDR3nt: TGCAGCGTTGCCTCAGGTGCTAGCAATCAGCCCCAGCATTTT
j_gene: TRBJ2-2; v_gene: TRBV24-1; abundance: .; d_gene: .; CDR3aa: CATKSIDGDTGELFF; CDR3nt: TGTGCCACCAAGTCGATCGACGGGGACACCGGGGAGCTGTTTTTT
j_gene: TRBJ2-7; v_gene: TRBV27; abundance: .; d_gene: .; CDR3aa: CASSLFGYPYEQYF; CDR3nt: TGTGCCAGCAGTTTGTTCGGGTATCCCTACGAGCAGTACTTC
j_gene: TRBJ2-1; v_gene: TRBV19; abundance: .; d_gene: .; CDR3aa: CATHPLEQFF; CDR3nt: TGTGCCACCCACCCCCTTGAGCAGTTCTTC
j_gene: TRBJ2-3; v_gene: TRBV20-1; abundance: .; d_gene: .; CDR3aa: CSARDPGGRLTDTQYF; CDR3nt: TGCAGTGCTAGAGACCCAGGGGGGAGGCTCACAGATACGCAGTATTTT
j_gene: TRBJ1-1; v_gene: TRBV7-2; abundance: .; d_gene: .; CDR3aa: CASSLEGLMNTEAFF; CDR3nt: TGTGCCAGCAGCTTGGAGGGCCTCATGAACACTGAAGCTTTCTTT
j_gene: TRBJ1-1; v_gene: TRBV29-1; abundance: .; d_gene: .; CDR3aa: CSVDTGLNTEAFF; CDR3nt: TGCAGCGTTGATACAGGGCTAAACACTGAAGCTTTCTTT
j_gene: TRBJ2-7; v_gene: TRBV27; abundance: once; d_gene: .; CDR3aa: CASSLVTAYSYEQYF; CDR3nt: TGTGCCAGCAGTTTAGTTACAGCGTACTCCTACGAGCAGTACTTC
j_gene: TRBJ2-7; v_gene: TRBV5-1; abundance: .; d_gene: TRBD1; CDR3aa: CASSLWGQGSSYEQYF; CDR3nt: TGCGCCAGCAGCTTGTGGGGACAGGGGAGCTCCTACGAGCAGTACTTC
j_gene: TRBJ2-7; v_gene: TRBV5-7; abundance: .; d_gene: TRBD2; CDR3aa: CASSLGTSGSINEQYF; CDR3nt: TGTGCCAGCAGCTTGGGGACTAGCGGGAGTATAAACGAGCAGTACTTC
j_gene: TRBJ1-2; v_gene: TRBV7-9; abundance: .; d_gene: TRBD1; CDR3aa: CASSSSGIQGIYGYTF; CDR3nt: TGTGCCAGCAGCTCCTCTGGAATACAGGGGATCTATGGCTACACCTTC
j_gene: TRBJ1-5; v_gene: TRBV12-3/TRBV12-4; abundance: .; d_gene: TRBD1; CDR3aa: CASSPDRVLNQPQHF; CDR3nt: TGTGCCAGCAGTCCAGACAGGGTCCTTAATCAGCCCCAGCATTTT